These T cell receptor beta chains were read from a single sample in a study of blood T cells in healthy people across ages. TCRdb re-derived calls from the 5' RACE reads in MiXCR, one entry per CDR3 protein. The sample has 1.5 million to 2 million distinct CDR3 sequences; about two fifths are singletons. Sequencing was performed on blood. These receptors were taken from a human donor in good health. Each CDR3 is given with its conserved first and last residue. Each record gives: D gene, V gene, clone size, J gene, CDR3 DNA, CDR3 protein. The D gene is left open where the match is weak. Clone size appears in some rows only: once, few, many, or a class for an expanded clone.

d_call: NA
v_call: TRBV5-6
clone_size: NA
j_call: TRBJ1-2
cdr3_nt: TGTGCCAGCAGCTCGGTGAGGGAGTCCCTGCCCTATGGCTACACCTTC
cdr3_aa: CASSSVRESLPYGYTF

d_call: NA
v_call: TRBV7-8
clone_size: NA
j_call: TRBJ2-3
cdr3_nt: TGTGCCAGCAGCCTCCCCGGTTGGGATACGCAGTATTTT
cdr3_aa: CASSLPGWDTQYF

d_call: NA
v_call: TRBV7-9
clone_size: NA
j_call: TRBJ2-4
cdr3_nt: TGTGCCAGCAGCTTAAGTATAGCCAAAAACATTCAGTACTTC
cdr3_aa: CASSLSIAKNIQYF

d_call: NA
v_call: TRBV5-1
clone_size: few
j_call: TRBJ2-5
cdr3_nt: TGCGCCAGCAGCTTATCTCCTGGGGGCTCCCAAGAGACCCAGTACTTC
cdr3_aa: CASSLSPGGSQETQYF

d_call: NA
v_call: TRBV6-6
clone_size: NA
j_call: TRBJ1-2
cdr3_nt: TGTGCCAGCAGTCTGTCATCGACTAACTATGGCTACACCTTC
cdr3_aa: CASSLSSTNYGYTF

d_call: TRBD2
v_call: TRBV20-1
clone_size: NA
j_call: TRBJ2-3
cdr3_nt: TGCAGTGCCTTTAGCGGGGTCTTCACAGATACGCAGTATTTT
cdr3_aa: CSAFSGVFTDTQYF

d_call: TRBD1
v_call: TRBV4-2
clone_size: many
j_call: TRBJ2-7
cdr3_nt: TGTGCCAGCAGCCAAGATAAGGGGGCTGGATCCTACGAGCAGTACTTC
cdr3_aa: CASSQDKGAGSYEQYF

d_call: TRBD2
v_call: TRBV7-3
clone_size: few
j_call: TRBJ2-1
cdr3_nt: TGTGCCAGCAGCCTAGGAAGGACTAGCGGGGACACTAAGCAGTTCTTC
cdr3_aa: CASSLGRTSGDTKQFF

d_call: TRBD2
v_call: TRBV6-2/TRBV6-3
clone_size: NA
j_call: TRBJ2-5
cdr3_nt: TGTGCCAGCAGCTACGACCCGCGGAATAGCGGGGGGGCCGGGGAGGCCCAGTACTTC
cdr3_aa: CASSYDPRNSGGAGEAQYF

d_call: TRBD2
v_call: TRBV6-2/TRBV6-3
clone_size: once
j_call: TRBJ2-2
cdr3_nt: TGTGCCAGCAGTTACCGAGGACTAGCGGGAGAGAACACCGGGGAGCTGTTTTTT
cdr3_aa: CASSYRGLAGENTGELFF

d_call: NA
v_call: TRBV29-1
clone_size: NA
j_call: TRBJ1-2
cdr3_nt: TGCAGCGCCACAACCGGGGGACCGCGGGGCTACACCTTC
cdr3_aa: CSATTGGPRGYTF

d_call: TRBD1
v_call: TRBV5-1
clone_size: NA
j_call: TRBJ2-7
cdr3_nt: TGCGCCAGCAGCCTATCACAGGGGGCGATCTACGAGCAGTACTTC
cdr3_aa: CASSLSQGAIYEQYF

d_call: NA
v_call: TRBV12-3/TRBV12-4
clone_size: NA
j_call: TRBJ1-1
cdr3_nt: TGTGCCAGCAGTCCTCGACGGGGAGGAAGCACTGAAGCTTTCTTT
cdr3_aa: CASSPRRGGSTEAFF

d_call: TRBD2
v_call: TRBV12-3/TRBV12-4
clone_size: NA
j_call: TRBJ2-1
cdr3_nt: TGTGCCAGCAGGGGGGGGTTGCGGCTTTCCTACAATGAGCAGTTCTTC
cdr3_aa: CASRGGLRLSYNEQFF

d_call: TRBD1
v_call: TRBV7-8
clone_size: NA
j_call: TRBJ2-5
cdr3_nt: TGTGCCAGCAGCCTTAAGACAGGGGGTAGAATGAGTGGAGAGACCCAGTACTTC
cdr3_aa: CASSLKTGGRMSGETQYF

d_call: TRBD1
v_call: TRBV29-1
clone_size: few
j_call: TRBJ1-4
cdr3_nt: TGCAGCGTTCAAGGACAGGGGTCTAATGAAAAACTGTTTTTT
cdr3_aa: CSVQGQGSNEKLFF

d_call: NA
v_call: TRBV11-3
clone_size: NA
j_call: TRBJ2-1
cdr3_nt: TGTGCCAGCAGCCCCTCCCTGGGCAGGGGGGGCGCCTACAATGAGCAGTTCTTC
cdr3_aa: CASSPSLGRGGAYNEQFF

d_call: TRBD2
v_call: TRBV7-6
clone_size: few
j_call: TRBJ2-7
cdr3_nt: TGTGCCAGCAGCCCTCGCGGGACCCGGGGAGGGTACGAGCAGTACTTC
cdr3_aa: CASSPRGTRGGYEQYF

d_call: NA
v_call: TRBV4-3
clone_size: NA
j_call: TRBJ2-5
cdr3_nt: TGCGCCAGCAGCCAAGAATTGGCGGGGGCGGAGACCCAGTACTTC
cdr3_aa: CASSQELAGAETQYF

d_call: TRBD1
v_call: TRBV28
clone_size: NA
j_call: TRBJ2-7
cdr3_nt: TGTGCCAGCAGGTACACCGGGACAGGGTTGTACGAGCAGTACTTC
cdr3_aa: CASRYTGTGLYEQYF

d_call: TRBD1
v_call: TRBV7-2
clone_size: NA
j_call: TRBJ2-5
cdr3_nt: TGTGCCAGCAGCCCGGGACAGGGACGTCTCCAAGAGACCCAGTACTTC
cdr3_aa: CASSPGQGRLQETQYF

d_call: NA
v_call: TRBV11-2
clone_size: NA
j_call: TRBJ1-1
cdr3_nt: TGTGCCAGCAGCTTAGGGGTCTCCGTGGGGACTGAAGCTTTCTTT
cdr3_aa: CASSLGVSVGTEAFF

d_call: NA
v_call: TRBV15
clone_size: few
j_call: TRBJ2-3
cdr3_nt: TGTGCCACCAGCATGGGGAAGAATGTACCAGCAGATACGCAGTATTTT
cdr3_aa: CATSMGKNVPADTQYF

d_call: NA
v_call: TRBV11-2
clone_size: NA
j_call: TRBJ1-4
cdr3_nt: TGTGCCAGCAGCTCCCTTAGGAGTTGGGGAGCTGAAAAACTGTTTTTT
cdr3_aa: CASSSLRSWGAEKLFF

d_call: NA
v_call: TRBV24-1
clone_size: few
j_call: TRBJ2-3
cdr3_nt: TGTGCCACCAGTGATTTTCTGGGACTTAACACAGATACGCAGTATTTT
cdr3_aa: CATSDFLGLNTDTQYF

d_call: NA
v_call: TRBV9
clone_size: NA
j_call: TRBJ2-5
cdr3_nt: TGTGCCAGCAGCGTAGTCTCCAGTTATGAGCAGTACTTC
cdr3_aa: CASSVVSSYEQYF

d_call: TRBD1
v_call: TRBV6-2/TRBV6-3
clone_size: NA
j_call: TRBJ2-7
cdr3_nt: TGTGCCAGCAGTTCTCAAACGTGGGACAGGGGTTACGAGCAGTACTTC
cdr3_aa: CASSSQTWDRGYEQYF

d_call: TRBD1
v_call: TRBV6-5
clone_size: NA
j_call: TRBJ2-7
cdr3_nt: TGTGCCAGCAGTCGATCAAGGACAGGGGGTTACGAGCAGTACTTC
cdr3_aa: CASSRSRTGGYEQYF

d_call: NA
v_call: TRBV11-1
clone_size: few
j_call: TRBJ2-7
cdr3_nt: TGTGCCAGCAGTCCGCCGGTGGGGATGGGCGAGCAGTACTTC
cdr3_aa: CASSPPVGMGEQYF

d_call: NA
v_call: TRBV20-1
clone_size: NA
j_call: TRBJ1-5
cdr3_nt: TGCAGTGCTAGAAGTCAGAGCAATCAGCCCCAGCATTTT
cdr3_aa: CSARSQSNQPQHF

d_call: NA
v_call: TRBV6-5
clone_size: NA
j_call: TRBJ1-2
cdr3_nt: TGTGCCAGCAGTTACGCTTCGGATGGCTACACCTTC
cdr3_aa: CASSYASDGYTF

d_call: NA
v_call: TRBV6-2/TRBV6-3
clone_size: NA
j_call: TRBJ2-7
cdr3_nt: TGTGCCAGCACCACACAGGGAGCGAGCTCCTACGAGCAGTACTTC
cdr3_aa: CASTTQGASSYEQYF

d_call: TRBD1
v_call: TRBV20-1
clone_size: few
j_call: TRBJ2-7
cdr3_nt: TGCAGTGCTAGAGTGACAGGGAACTCCTACGAGCAGTACTTC
cdr3_aa: CSARVTGNSYEQYF

d_call: NA
v_call: TRBV6-5
clone_size: few
j_call: TRBJ1-4
cdr3_nt: TGTGCCAGCAGTTACTATGGGGAAAAACTGTTTTTT
cdr3_aa: CASSYYGEKLFF

d_call: TRBD2
v_call: TRBV12-3/TRBV12-4
clone_size: few
j_call: TRBJ2-4
cdr3_nt: TGTGCCAGCAGTTTAAAGGCAACTAGCGTCCAAAACATTCAGTACTTC
cdr3_aa: CASSLKATSVQNIQYF

d_call: TRBD1
v_call: TRBV5-6
clone_size: few
j_call: TRBJ1-2
cdr3_nt: TGTGCCAGCAGCTGGACAGGGGGGGTTGGCTACACCTTC
cdr3_aa: CASSWTGGVGYTF

d_call: TRBD2
v_call: TRBV9
clone_size: NA
j_call: TRBJ2-1
cdr3_nt: TGTGCCAGCAGCGTAGGTAGCGGGGGAAATGAGCAGTTCTTC
cdr3_aa: CASSVGSGGNEQFF

d_call: NA
v_call: TRBV7-2
clone_size: NA
j_call: TRBJ2-7
cdr3_nt: TGTGCCAGCAGCTTAAGTAGCGGTCATTACGAGCAGTACTTC
cdr3_aa: CASSLSSGHYEQYF

d_call: NA
v_call: TRBV5-1
clone_size: NA
j_call: TRBJ2-1
cdr3_nt: TGCGCCAGCAGCTTGTGGGGCTCCACGAATGAGCAGTTCTTC
cdr3_aa: CASSLWGSTNEQFF

d_call: NA
v_call: TRBV12-5
clone_size: NA
j_call: TRBJ2-7
cdr3_nt: TGTGCTAGTGGTTTAACGAATCACTACGAGCAGTACTTC
cdr3_aa: CASGLTNHYEQYF

d_call: NA
v_call: TRBV28
clone_size: few
j_call: TRBJ2-7
cdr3_nt: TGTGCCAGCACAGCCAGCTCCTACGAGCAGTACTTC
cdr3_aa: CASTASSYEQYF